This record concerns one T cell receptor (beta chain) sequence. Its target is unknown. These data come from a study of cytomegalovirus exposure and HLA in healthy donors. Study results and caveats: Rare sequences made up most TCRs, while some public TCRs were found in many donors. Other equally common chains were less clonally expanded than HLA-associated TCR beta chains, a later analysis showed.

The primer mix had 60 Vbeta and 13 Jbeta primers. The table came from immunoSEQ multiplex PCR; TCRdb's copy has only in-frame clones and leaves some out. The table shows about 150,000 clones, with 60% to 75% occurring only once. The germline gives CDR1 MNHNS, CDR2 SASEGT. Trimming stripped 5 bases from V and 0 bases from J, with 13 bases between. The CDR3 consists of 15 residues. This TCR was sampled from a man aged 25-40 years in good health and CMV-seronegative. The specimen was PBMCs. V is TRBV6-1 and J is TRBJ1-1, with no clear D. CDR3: CASSTPQVMNTEAFF. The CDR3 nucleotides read TGTGCCAGCAGTACACCGCAGGTTATGAACACTGAAGCTTTCTTT.